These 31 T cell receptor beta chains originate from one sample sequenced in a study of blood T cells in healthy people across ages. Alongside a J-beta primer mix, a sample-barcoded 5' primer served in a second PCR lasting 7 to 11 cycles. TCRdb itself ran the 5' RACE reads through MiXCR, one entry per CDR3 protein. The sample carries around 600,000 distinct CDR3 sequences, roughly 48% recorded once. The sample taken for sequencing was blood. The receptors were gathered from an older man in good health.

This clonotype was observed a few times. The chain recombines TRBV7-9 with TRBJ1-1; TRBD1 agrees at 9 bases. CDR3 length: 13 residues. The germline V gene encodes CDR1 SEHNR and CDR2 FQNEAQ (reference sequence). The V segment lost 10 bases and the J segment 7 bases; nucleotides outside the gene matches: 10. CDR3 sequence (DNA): TGTGCCACGGACCCGGGACAGGGCAATGAAGCTTTCTTT. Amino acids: CATDPGQGNEAFF.

The CDR3 spells CSATPLRERNEQYF. CDR3 sequence (DNA): TGCAGTGCTACCCCATTGCGGGAGAGGAACGAGCAGTACTTC. The chain couples TRBV20-1 to TRBJ2-7; 7 bases align to TRBD2. The CDR3 runs 14 residues. Germline lookup yields CDR1 DFQATT and CDR2 SNEGSKA (reference sequence). Unmatched junction bases numbered 11, after V lost 4 bases and J lost 5 bases.

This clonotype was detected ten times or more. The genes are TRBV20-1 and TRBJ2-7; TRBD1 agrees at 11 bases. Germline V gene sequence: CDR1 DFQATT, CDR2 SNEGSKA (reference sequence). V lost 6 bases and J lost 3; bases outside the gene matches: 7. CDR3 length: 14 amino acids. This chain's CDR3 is CSAAPGQGGYEQYF. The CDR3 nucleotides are TGCAGTGCGGCTCCGGGACAGGGGGGCTACGAGCAGTACTTC.

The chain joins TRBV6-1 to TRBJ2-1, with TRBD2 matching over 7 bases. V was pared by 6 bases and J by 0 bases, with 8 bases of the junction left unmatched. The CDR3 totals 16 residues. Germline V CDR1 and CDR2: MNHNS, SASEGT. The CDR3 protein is CASRDRGLSSYNEQFF. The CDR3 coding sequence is TGTGCCAGCAGGGACCGGGGACTAAGCTCCTACAATGAGCAGTTCTTC.

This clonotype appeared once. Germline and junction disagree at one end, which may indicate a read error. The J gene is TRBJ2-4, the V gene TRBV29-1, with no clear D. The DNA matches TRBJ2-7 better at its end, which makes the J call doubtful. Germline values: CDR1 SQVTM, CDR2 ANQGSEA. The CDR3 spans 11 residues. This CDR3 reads CNVEADHEQYF. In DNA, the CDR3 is TGCAACGTTGAAGCAGATCACGAGCAGTACTTC.

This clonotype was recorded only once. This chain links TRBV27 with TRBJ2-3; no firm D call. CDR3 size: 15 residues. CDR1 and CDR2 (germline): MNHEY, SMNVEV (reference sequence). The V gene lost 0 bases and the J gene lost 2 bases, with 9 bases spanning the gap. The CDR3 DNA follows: TGTGCCAGCAGTTTATCTTGGCTTCTCACAGATACGCAGTATTTT. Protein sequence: CASSLSWLLTDTQYF.

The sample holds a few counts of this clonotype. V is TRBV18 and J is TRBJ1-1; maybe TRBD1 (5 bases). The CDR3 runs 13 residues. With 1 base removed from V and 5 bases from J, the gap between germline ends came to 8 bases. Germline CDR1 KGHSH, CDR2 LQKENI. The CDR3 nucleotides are TGTGCCAGCTCACCACAGAGGGGTACTGAAGCTTTCTTT. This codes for CASSPQRGTEAFF.

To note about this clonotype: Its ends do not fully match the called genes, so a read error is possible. This chain's CDR3 is CAGSPGAEGAGDTQYF. In nucleotides, the CDR3 is TGTGCCGGCAGCCCAGGGGCGGAGGGGGCAGGAGATACGCAGTATTTT. The J gene is TRBJ2-3, the V gene TRBV4-2; perhaps TRBD1 as D (7 bases). This CDR3 has 16 amino acids. Germline values: CDR1 LGHNA, CDR2 YNFKEQ.

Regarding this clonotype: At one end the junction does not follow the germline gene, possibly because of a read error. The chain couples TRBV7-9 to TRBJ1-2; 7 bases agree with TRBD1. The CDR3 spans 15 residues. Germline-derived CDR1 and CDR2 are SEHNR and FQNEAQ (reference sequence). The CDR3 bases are TGTGTCAGCAGCTCCGGGACAGAAGTTTTCTATGGCTACACCTTC. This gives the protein CVSSSGTEVFYGYTF. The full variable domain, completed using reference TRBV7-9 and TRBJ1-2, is DTGVSQNPRHKITKRGQNVTFRCDPISEHNRLYWYRQTLGQGPEFLTYFQNEAQLEKSRLLSDRFSAERPKGSFSTLEIQRTEQGDSAMYLCVSSSGTEVFYGYTFGSGTRLTVV.

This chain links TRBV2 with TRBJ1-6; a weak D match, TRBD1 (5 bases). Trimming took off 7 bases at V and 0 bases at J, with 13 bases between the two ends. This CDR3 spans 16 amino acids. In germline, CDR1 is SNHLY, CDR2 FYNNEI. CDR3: CASKETASSYNSPLHF. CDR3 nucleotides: TGTGCCAGCAAAGAGACAGCGAGCTCCTATAATTCACCCCTCCACTTT.

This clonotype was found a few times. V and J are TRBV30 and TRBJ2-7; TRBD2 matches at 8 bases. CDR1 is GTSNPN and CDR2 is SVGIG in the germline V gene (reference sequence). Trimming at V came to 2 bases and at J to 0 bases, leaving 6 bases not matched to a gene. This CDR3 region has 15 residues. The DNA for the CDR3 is TGTGCCTGGAGTCTGCAGACTAGCGACTCCTACGAGCAGTACTTC. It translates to CAWSLQTSDSYEQYF.

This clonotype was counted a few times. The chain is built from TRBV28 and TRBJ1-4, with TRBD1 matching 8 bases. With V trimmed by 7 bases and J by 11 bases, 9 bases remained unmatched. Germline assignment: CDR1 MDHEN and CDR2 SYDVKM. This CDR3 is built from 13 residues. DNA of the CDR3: TGTGCCAGCAAAGCCCCCACAGGGGGTAAACTGTTTTTT. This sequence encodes CASKAPTGGKLFF.

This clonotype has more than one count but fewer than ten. In DNA, the CDR3 is TGCAGTGCTTCACGAGGGGTGGGGCGAGATACGCAGTATTTT. Translating it yields CSASRGVGRDTQYF. J is TRBJ2-3 and V is TRBV20-1, with D tentatively TRBD1 or TRBD2 (5 bases each). The V gene lost 5 bases and the J gene lost 5 bases, with 17 bases spanning the gap. Germline V gene lookup returns CDR1 DFQATT and CDR2 SNEGSKA (reference sequence). The CDR3 covers 14 residues.

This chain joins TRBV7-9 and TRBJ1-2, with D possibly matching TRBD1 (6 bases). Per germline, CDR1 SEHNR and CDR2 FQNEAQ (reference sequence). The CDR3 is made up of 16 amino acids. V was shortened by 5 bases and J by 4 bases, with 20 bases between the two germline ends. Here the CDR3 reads CASSPGQPSPTYGYTF. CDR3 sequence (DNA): TGTGCCAGCAGCCCTGGACAGCCAAGTCCGACCTATGGCTACACCTTC. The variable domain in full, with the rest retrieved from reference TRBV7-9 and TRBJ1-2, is DTGVSQNPRHKITKRGQNVTFRCDPISEHNRLYWYRQTLGQGPEFLTYFQNEAQLEKSRLLSDRFSAERPKGSFSTLEIQRTEQGDSAMYLCASSPGQPSPTYGYTFGSGTRLTVV.

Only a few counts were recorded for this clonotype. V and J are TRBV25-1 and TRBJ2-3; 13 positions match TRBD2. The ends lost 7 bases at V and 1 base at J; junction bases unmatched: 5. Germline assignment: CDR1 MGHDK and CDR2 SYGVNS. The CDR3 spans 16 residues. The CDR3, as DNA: TGTGCCAGCACCGGGACTAGCGGGGCCCGCACAGATACGCAGTATTTT. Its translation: CASTGTSGARTDTQYF.

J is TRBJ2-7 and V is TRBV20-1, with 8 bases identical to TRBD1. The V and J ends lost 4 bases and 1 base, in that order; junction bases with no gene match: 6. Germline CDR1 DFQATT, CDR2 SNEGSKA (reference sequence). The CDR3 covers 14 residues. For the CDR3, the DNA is TGCAGTGCTAAGACAGGGGTTGGGTCCTACGAGCAGTACTTC. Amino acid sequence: CSAKTGVGSYEQYF.

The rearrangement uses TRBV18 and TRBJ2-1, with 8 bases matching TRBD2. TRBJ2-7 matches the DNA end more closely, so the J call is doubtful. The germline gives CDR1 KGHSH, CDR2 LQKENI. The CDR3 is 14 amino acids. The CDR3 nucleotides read TGTGCCAGCTCACCAACTAGCGGATACAATGAGCAGTACTTC. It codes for CASSPTSGYNEQYF.

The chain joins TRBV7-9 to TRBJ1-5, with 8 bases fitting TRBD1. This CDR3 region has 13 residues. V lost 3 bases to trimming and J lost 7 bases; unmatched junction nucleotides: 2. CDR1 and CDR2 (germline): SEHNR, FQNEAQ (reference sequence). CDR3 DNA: TGTGCCAGCAGCTTGGGGACAGGCCAGCCCCAGCATTTT. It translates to CASSLGTGQPQHF.

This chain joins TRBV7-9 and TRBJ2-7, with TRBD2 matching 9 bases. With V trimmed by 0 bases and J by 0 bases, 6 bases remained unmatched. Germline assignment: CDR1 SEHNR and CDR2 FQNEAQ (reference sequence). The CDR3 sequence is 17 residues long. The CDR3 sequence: CASSLAAGGLSSYEQYF. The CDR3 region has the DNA TGTGCCAGCAGCTTAGCAGCGGGAGGCTTGAGCTCCTACGAGCAGTACTTC.

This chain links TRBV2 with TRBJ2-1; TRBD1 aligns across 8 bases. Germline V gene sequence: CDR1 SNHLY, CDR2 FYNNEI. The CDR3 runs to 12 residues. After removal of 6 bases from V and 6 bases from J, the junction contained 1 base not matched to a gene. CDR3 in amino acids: CASRGTGNEQFF. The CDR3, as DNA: TGTGCCAGCAGGGGGACAGGCAATGAGCAGTTCTTC.

In DNA form, the CDR3 reads TGCAGTGCTAGAGTGGCAGGGAGGAAAACCGGGGAGCTGTTTTTT. This translates into CSARVAGRKTGELFF. The chain couples TRBV20-1 to TRBJ2-2, with D possibly TRBD2 on 6 matching bases. V was clipped by 1 base and J by 5 bases, with 14 bases between them. The CDR3 spans 15 residues. Per the germline V gene, CDR1 is DFQATT and CDR2 is SNEGSKA (reference sequence).

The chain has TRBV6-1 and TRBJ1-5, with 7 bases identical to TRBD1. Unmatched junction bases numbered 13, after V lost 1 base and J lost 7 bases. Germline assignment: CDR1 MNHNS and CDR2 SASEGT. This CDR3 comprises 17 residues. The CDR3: CASSEGPGQKMGQPQHF. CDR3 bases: TGTGCCAGCAGTGAAGGACCGGGACAGAAGATGGGGCAGCCCCAGCATTTT.

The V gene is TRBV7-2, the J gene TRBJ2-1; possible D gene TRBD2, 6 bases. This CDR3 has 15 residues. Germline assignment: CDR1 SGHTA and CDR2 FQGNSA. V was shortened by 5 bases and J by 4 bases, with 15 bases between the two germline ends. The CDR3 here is CASSLPGLQYNEQFF. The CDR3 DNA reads TGTGCCAGCAGCCTTCCGGGACTCCAGTACAATGAGCAGTTCTTC.

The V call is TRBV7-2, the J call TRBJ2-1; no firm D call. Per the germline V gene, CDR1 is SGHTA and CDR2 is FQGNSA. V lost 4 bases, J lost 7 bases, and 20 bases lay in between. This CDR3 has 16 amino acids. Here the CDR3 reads CASSYHASSSANEQFF. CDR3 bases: TGTGCCAGCAGCTATCATGCCTCCTCTTCGGCGAATGAGCAGTTCTTC. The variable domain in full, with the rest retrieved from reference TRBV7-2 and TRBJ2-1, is GAGVSQSPSNKVTEKGKDVELRCDPISGHTALYWYRQSLGQGLEFLIYFQGNSAPDKSGLPSDRFSAERTGGSVSTLTIQRTQQEDSAVYLCASSYHASSSANEQFFGPGTRLTVL.

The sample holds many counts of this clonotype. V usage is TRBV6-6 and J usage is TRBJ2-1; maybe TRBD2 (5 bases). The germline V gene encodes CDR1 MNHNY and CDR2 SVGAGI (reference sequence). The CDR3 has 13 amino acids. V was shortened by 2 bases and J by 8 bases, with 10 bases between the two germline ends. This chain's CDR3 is CASSYPTSDEQFF. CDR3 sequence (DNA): TGTGCCAGCAGTTACCCCACTAGTGATGAGCAGTTCTTC.

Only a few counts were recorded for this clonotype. DNA of the CDR3: TGTGCCAGCAGGCAAAGTAGAGAACGGACCTTGGGTCCCTACTATGGCTACACCTTC. Amino acids: CASRQSRERTLGPYYGYTF. The rearrangement links TRBV6-1 to TRBJ1-2; D is uncertain. There are 19 residues in the CDR3. From germline, CDR1 is MNHNS and CDR2 SASEGT. Between the trimmed V and J ends, which lost 6 bases and 3 bases, there was a span of 29 bases.

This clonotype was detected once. The CDR3 sequence is CASSLVGSGIGKSPLHF. The CDR3 bases are TGTGCCAGCAGCTTAGTAGGGTCGGGAATAGGTAAATCACCCCTCCACTTT. The chain carries TRBV7-2 and TRBJ1-6; D remains ambiguous. Germline-derived CDR1 and CDR2 are SGHTA and FQGNSA. This CDR3 is 17 amino acids long. The V end lost 1 base, the J end lost 10 bases, and 20 bases lay between the germline ends.

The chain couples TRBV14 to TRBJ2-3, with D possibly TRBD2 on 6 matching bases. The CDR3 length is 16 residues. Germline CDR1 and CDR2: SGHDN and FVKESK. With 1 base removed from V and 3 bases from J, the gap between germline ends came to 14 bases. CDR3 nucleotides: TGTGCCAGCAGCCAAGCAAACCCAGGGAGGACAGATACGCAGTATTTT. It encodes CASSQANPGRTDTQYF.

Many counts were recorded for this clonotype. The CDR3 protein is CASSLQGILVNGYTF. The CDR3 coding sequence is TGTGCCAGCAGCCTACAGGGGATATTAGTGAATGGCTACACCTTC. This chain uses TRBV7-9 with TRBJ1-2; TRBD1 matches 7 bases. V shed 5 bases and J 6 bases; nucleotides not matched to a gene: 12. CDR3 length equals 15 residues. Germline V gene lookup returns CDR1 SEHNR and CDR2 FQNEAQ (reference sequence).

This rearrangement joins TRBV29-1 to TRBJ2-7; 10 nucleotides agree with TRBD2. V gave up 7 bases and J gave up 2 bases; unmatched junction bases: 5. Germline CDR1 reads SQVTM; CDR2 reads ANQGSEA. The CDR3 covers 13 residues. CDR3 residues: CSAASGSPYEQYF. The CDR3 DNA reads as TGCAGCGCCGCTAGCGGGAGTCCCTACGAGCAGTACTTC.

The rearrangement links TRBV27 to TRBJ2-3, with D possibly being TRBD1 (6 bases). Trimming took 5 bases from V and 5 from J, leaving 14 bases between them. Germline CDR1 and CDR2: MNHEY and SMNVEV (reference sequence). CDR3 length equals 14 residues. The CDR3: CASSLNRVVDTQYF. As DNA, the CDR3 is TGTGCCAGCAGTCTGAACAGGGTCGTAGATACGCAGTATTTT.